This T cell receptor (beta chain) was sequenced during a study of OX40 agonist ivuxolimab in advanced cancers. This table comes from immunoSEQ multiplex PCR, and its TCRdb copy is limited to in-frame clones, with some not included. The data hold roughly 76,000 clones, with roughly 86% observed a single time. J gave up 3 bases and V 7 bases, and 15 bases lay outside the gene matches. Germline CDR1 reads SGHAT; CDR2 reads FQNNGV. The CDR3 is 17 amino acids. In its sample, this clone was seen a few times. The TCR sequence derives from an adult with an advanced solid tumor such as melanoma, head and neck, liver or kidney cancer. This rearrangement joins TRBV11-2 to TRBJ2-5; 9 nucleotides align to TRBD2. This specimen was CD4+ or CD8+ T cells sorted from blood, taken in a trial of the OX40 agonist ivuxolimab. The CDR3 sequence: CASTLQGGGGPKETQYF. CDR3 DNA sequence: TGTGCCAGCACCCTTCAGGGCGGGGGGGGCCCAAAAGAGACCCAGTACTTC.